The 31 T cell receptor beta chains presented below share a single source sample, sequenced in a study of T cells after yellow fever vaccination. TCRdb re-derived calls from the 5' RACE reads in MiXCR, one entry per CDR3 protein. The repertoire holds roughly 250,000 distinct CDR3 sequences, with 13% as singletons. The specimen comprised CD4+ T cells sorted from PBMCs, sampled 45 days after the yellow fever booster vaccination. These receptors came from a man aged 30 to 45 who received the YFV17D yellow fever vaccine.

This clonotype was seen repeatedly, ten times or more. The rearrangement joins TRBV12-3 or TRBV12-4 to TRBJ2-2; D is undetermined. The CDR3 sequence is 14 residues long. Trimming removed 3 bases from V and 0 bases from J, with 5 bases in between. The CDR3 DNA follows: TGTGCCAGCAGTTTCTCGGCGAACACCGGGGAGCTGTTTTTT. It codes for CASSFSANTGELFF.

CDR3 nucleotides: TGCGCCAGTACTACCGGGACTAGCGGATACGAGCAGTACTTC. The encoded protein is CASTTGTSGYEQYF. This chain connects TRBV5-1 to TRBJ2-7; 11 bases are shared with TRBD2. Per the germline V gene, CDR1 is SGHRS and CDR2 is YFSETQ. The junction had 8 bases not matched to a gene; V was cut back by 8 bases and J by 4 bases. This CDR3 region has 14 residues.

The CDR3 DNA reads as TGTGCCAGCAGCTTGGACGTAATAAATGAGCAGTTCTTC. Encoded protein: CASSLDVINEQFF. The rearrangement joins TRBV5-4 to TRBJ2-1; D gene ambiguous. There are 13 residues in the CDR3. Between the trimmed V and J ends, which lost 0 bases and 7 bases, there was a span of 8 bases. Looked up from germline, CDR1 is SGHNT and CDR2 is YYREEE (reference sequence). Combining the CDR3 with reference TRBV5-4 and TRBJ2-1 gives the whole variable domain ETGVTQSPTHLIKTRGQQVTLRCSSQSGHNTVSWYQQALGQGPQFIFQYYREEENGRGNFPPRFSGLQFPNYSSELNVNALELDDSALYLCASSLDVINEQFFGPGTRLTVL.

This clonotype appeared a few times. The chain uses TRBV20-1 and TRBJ2-3; TRBD2 is a possible D gene (5 bases). V lost 0 bases, J lost 3 bases, and 16 bases lay in between. The CDR3 extends over 16 amino acids. From germline, CDR1 is DFQATT and CDR2 SNEGSKA (reference sequence). CDR3: CSARDDAKTGTDTQYF. The DNA for the CDR3 is TGCAGTGCTAGAGATGACGCGAAAACGGGAACAGATACGCAGTATTTT.

A few counts support this clonotype. The V call is TRBV4-3, the J call TRBJ2-7, with a weak D call TRBD1 (6 bases). Looked up from germline, CDR1 is LGHNA and CDR2 is YSLEER. The CDR3 totals 15 residues. V lost 0 bases and J 1 base, leaving 10 bases between the germline ends. CDR3 amino acids: CASSQDWTASYEQYF. The CDR3 region has the DNA TGCGCCAGCAGCCAAGACTGGACAGCGTCCTACGAGCAGTACTTC.

This clonotype was observed a few times. The chain employs TRBV5-1 and TRBJ2-3, with D perhaps matching TRBD1 or TRBD2 (6 bases each). The CDR3 has 15 amino acids. The V gene's germline CDR1 is SGHRS and CDR2 YFSETQ. Trimming cost V 4 bases and J 2 bases, with 14 bases left between them. The CDR3 DNA reads TGCGCCAGCAGCCCGACGCCGGGGGCCACAGATACGCAGTATTTT. Translated, it gives CASSPTPGATDTQYF.

V usage is TRBV5-1 and J usage is TRBJ2-3, with TRBD2 matching over 12 bases. CDR1 SGHRS and CDR2 YFSETQ come from the germline V gene. The CDR3 is made up of 16 amino acids. J gave up 6 bases and V 0 bases, and 5 bases lay outside the gene matches. Here the CDR3 DNA reads TGCGCCAGCAGCTTGGAACTAGCGGGAGGAGGGGATACGCAGTATTTT. It yields the protein CASSLELAGGGDTQYF.

This clonotype was counted ten times or more. The chain has TRBV7-2 and TRBJ2-5; D possibly matches TRBD1 or TRBD2 (5 bases each). The CDR3 has 14 residues. Trimming removed 3 bases at V and 7 bases at J, with 15 bases between. CDR1 and CDR2 from the germline V gene are SGHTA and FQGNSA. The CDR3 DNA reads TGTGCCAGCAGCTTCGGGACCCTCGAGGGGACCCAGTACTTC. This translates into CASSFGTLEGTQYF.

This clonotype occurred many times. V gene TRBV24-1 combines with J gene TRBJ2-1; TRBD2 matches 12 bases. The junction had 6 bases not matched to a gene; V was cut back by 3 bases and J by 7 bases. The germline V gene has CDR1 KGHDR and CDR2 SFDVKD. The CDR3 runs 16 residues. The CDR3 sequence is CATSDPTSGSGNEQFF. DNA of the CDR3: TGTGCCACCAGTGATCCGACTAGCGGGAGTGGGAATGAGCAGTTCTTC.

V is TRBV9 and J is TRBJ2-2, with 9 bases fitting TRBD1. The V gene's germline CDR1 is SGDLS and CDR2 YYNGEE. V shed 4 bases, J shed 7 bases, and the junction held 8 bases outside the gene matches. There are 15 residues in the CDR3. The DNA for the CDR3 is TGTGCCAGCAGCCTCCGGGACAGGGACATCGGGGAGCTGTTTTTT. Translated, it gives CASSLRDRDIGELFF.

This chain connects TRBV4-2 to TRBJ2-3; 10 bases align to TRBD2. Unmatched junction bases numbered 7, after V lost 3 bases and J lost 4 bases. This CDR3 contains 16 residues. The germline CDR1 and CDR2 sequences are LGHNA and YNFKEQ. CDR3 nucleotides: TGTGCCAGCAGCCATCCTAGCGGGAGCCTCTCAGATACGCAGTATTTT. This codes for CASSHPSGSLSDTQYF.

Comments on this clonotype: The junction differs from germline at one of its ends, possibly a read error. The chain employs TRBV12-3 or TRBV12-4 and TRBJ2-1; 11 bases fit TRBD2. This CDR3 is built from 14 residues. In nucleotides, the CDR3 is TGTGCCAGCATTTTAACTAGCGGGAGTGGAGAGCAGTTCTTC. Translation: CASILTSGSGEQFF.

In its sample, this clonotype was seen a few times. V and J are TRBV11-2 and TRBJ2-1; 7 bases agree with TRBD2. The length of the CDR3 is 18 residues. V gave up 5 bases and J gave up 4 bases; unmatched junction bases: 17. The germline gives CDR1 SGHAT, CDR2 FQNNGV. The CDR3 nucleotides read TGTGCCAGCAGCCCCCGGCGGAGGGCGGGAGTGGGTTACAATGAGCAGTTCTTC. Its protein is CASSPRRRAGVGYNEQFF. The full variable domain, completed using reference TRBV11-2 and TRBJ2-1, is EAGVAQSPRYKIIEKRQSVAFWCNPISGHATLYWYQQILGQGPKLLIQFQNNGVVDDSQLPKDRFSAERLKGVDSTLKIQPAKLEDSAVYLCASSPRRRAGVGYNEQFFGPGTRLTVL.

The CDR3 sequence is CASSLRSGSNNEQFF. The CDR3 bases are TGCGCCAGCAGCTTAAGGAGCGGGAGTAACAATGAGCAGTTCTTC. The rearrangement links TRBV5-1 to TRBJ2-1; 8 nucleotides agree with TRBD2. V shed 2 bases and J 5 bases; nucleotides not matched to a gene: 6. The CDR3 loop spans 15 amino acids. CDR1 and CDR2 from the germline V gene are SGHRS and YFSETQ.

The table lists this clonotype with a few counts. The V call is TRBV5-1, the J call TRBJ2-6; D unresolved. CDR3 length: 15 residues. Between the trimmed V and J ends, which lost 2 bases and 0 bases, there was a span of 6 bases. Germline CDR1 is SGHRS and CDR2 is YFSETQ. Here the CDR3 DNA reads TGCGCCAGCAGCTTATACACCTCTGGGGCCAACGTCCTGACTTTC. This encodes CASSLYTSGANVLTF.

The table lists this clonotype with a few counts. This rearrangement joins TRBV20-1 to TRBJ1-5, with TRBD1 identical over 10 bases. This CDR3 comprises 13 residues. Per the germline V gene, CDR1 is DFQATT and CDR2 is SNEGSKA (reference sequence). V shed 3 bases, J shed 7 bases, and the junction held 3 bases outside the gene matches. In DNA form, the CDR3 reads TGCAGTGCTAGGGGGGACAGGGGCCAGCCCCAGCATTTT. Translation: CSARGDRGQPQHF.

This clonotype occurred a few times. The rearrangement uses TRBV20-1 and TRBJ2-1; 12 bases align to TRBD2. Unmatched junction bases numbered 3, after V lost 1 base and J lost 8 bases. CDR1 is DFQATT and CDR2 is SNEGSKA in the germline V gene (reference sequence). The CDR3 loop spans 14 amino acids. CDR3 DNA sequence: TGCAGTGCTAGAGGAGCTAGCGGGAGGGATGAGCAGTTCTTC. Translated: CSARGASGRDEQFF.

The chain joins TRBV4-3 to TRBJ2-2; D possibly corresponds to TRBD1 (6 bases). Germline CDR1 LGHNA, CDR2 YSLEER. V was trimmed by 2 bases and J by 3 bases, leaving 13 bases between them. There are 16 residues in the CDR3. CDR3 bases: TGCGCCAGCAGCCAAAGACCGGGACAAGACACCGGGGAGCTGTTTTTT. It specifies CASSQRPGQDTGELFF.

V usage is TRBV7-9 and J usage is TRBJ2-5; the D gene is possibly TRBD1 (6 bases). This CDR3 contains 14 residues. Trimming cost V 0 bases and J 4 bases, with 9 bases left between them. CDR1 and CDR2 from the germline V gene are SEHNR and FQNEAQ (reference sequence). The CDR3 here is CASSLAQGTETQYF. The CDR3 nucleotides are TGTGCCAGCAGCTTAGCGCAGGGGACAGAGACCCAGTACTTC.

This clonotype came up a few times. The V call is TRBV7-2, the J call TRBJ2-2; 8 bases line up with TRBD1. Germline V gene sequence: CDR1 SGHTA, CDR2 FQGNSA. After removal of 5 bases from V and 0 bases from J, the junction contained 5 bases not matched to a gene. The CDR3 has 16 amino acids. CDR3 nucleotide sequence: TGTGCCAGCAGCCTGACAGGGGACCCGAACACCGGGGAGCTGTTTTTT. This codes for CASSLTGDPNTGELFF. Full variable domain (remainder filled in from reference TRBV7-2 and TRBJ2-2): GAGVSQSPSNKVTEKGKDVELRCDPISGHTALYWYRQSLGQGLEFLIYFQGNSAPDKSGLPSDRFSAERTGGSVSTLTIQRTQQEDSAVYLCASSLTGDPNTGELFFGEGSRLTVL.

This clonotype was seen at least ten times. This sequence joins TRBV7-9 and TRBJ2-2; D perhaps matches TRBD2 (6 bases). The germline V gene has CDR1 SEHNR and CDR2 FQNEAQ (reference sequence). Trimming removed 5 bases at V and 7 bases at J, with 20 bases between. The CDR3 is 16 amino acids. The CDR3 DNA sequence: TGTGCCAGCAGCCTCGGGATACTAGCTACCGACGGGGAGCTGTTTTTT. This codes for CASSLGILATDGELFF. Together with reference TRBV7-9 and TRBJ2-2, the CDR3 gives the full variable domain: DTGVSQNPRHKITKRGQNVTFRCDPISEHNRLYWYRQTLGQGPEFLTYFQNEAQLEKSRLLSDRFSAERPKGSFSTLEIQRTEQGDSAMYLCASSLGILATDGELFFGEGSRLTVL.

The chain joins TRBV7-2 to TRBJ1-4, with 7 bases fitting TRBD1. CDR1 SGHTA and CDR2 FQGNSA come from the germline V gene. J was trimmed by 7 bases and V by 6 bases; bases with no gene match: 14. CDR3 length equals 16 residues. CDR3 sequence reads: CASRDRRQGQSEKLFF. The CDR3 DNA reads as TGTGCCAGCAGGGACCGGAGACAGGGACAGAGTGAAAAACTGTTTTTT.

CDR3 coding DNA: TGTGCCAGCAGCTTGGACAGGGGGCGAATCTACGAGCAGTACTTC. Protein product: CASSLDRGRIYEQYF. The V and J genes are TRBV7-2 and TRBJ2-7; 11 bases are shared with TRBD1. CDR1 and CDR2 (germline): SGHTA, FQGNSA. V trimming: 3 bases; J trimming: 3 bases; junction bases outside the gene matches: 4. CDR3 length: 15 residues.

The chain is built from TRBV7-6 and TRBJ2-1; no clear D gene. The CDR3 has 15 residues. CDR1 and CDR2 (germline): SGHVS, FNYEAQ. Trimming took 5 bases from V and 8 from J, leaving 19 bases between them. CDR3 in amino acids: CASSPPRGYADEQFF. DNA for the CDR3: TGTGCCAGCAGCCCCCCACGTGGTTATGCGGATGAGCAGTTCTTC.

V and J are TRBV20-1 and TRBJ2-2, with 8 bases fitting TRBD1. The ends lost 1 base at V and 6 bases at J; junction bases unmatched: 4. Germline lookup yields CDR1 DFQATT and CDR2 SNEGSKA (reference sequence). This CDR3 region has 14 residues. CDR3 coding DNA: TGCAGTGCTAGAGCAGGGGGCGCGCCCGGGGAGCTGTTTTTT. It codes for CSARAGGAPGELFF.

The chain links TRBV28 to TRBJ2-7, with no clear D. This CDR3 is 12 amino acids long. Germline CDR1 is MDHEN and CDR2 is SYDVKM. The ends were cut back, 7 bases at V and 3 bases at J, with 10 bases in the middle. Here the CDR3 DNA reads TGTGCCAGCACCACCCCCGGCTACGAGCAGTACTTC. Protein: CASTTPGYEQYF.

The CDR3 loop reads CASREGDSAYNEQFF. The CDR3 nucleotides are TGTGCCAGCAGAGAAGGGGACTCGGCTTACAATGAGCAGTTCTTC. The chain has TRBV27 and TRBJ2-1; D possibly corresponds to TRBD2 (6 bases). CDR1 is MNHEY, CDR2 SMNVEV, per germline (reference sequence). The CDR3 length is 15 residues. V dropped 6 bases and J dropped 4 bases, with 16 bases sitting between them.

This clonotype has a handful of counts. The chain is built from TRBV18 and TRBJ2-3, with a tentative D call TRBD1 (6 bases). V was clipped by 3 bases and J by 6 bases, with 10 bases between them. The CDR3 is 13 residues long. CDR1 is KGHSH and CDR2 is LQKENI in the germline V gene. CDR3 DNA sequence: TGTGCCAGCTCACCTCACAGGGATGATACGCAGTATTTT. This sequence encodes CASSPHRDDTQYF.

This clonotype was counted between two and nine times. This chain joins TRBV29-1 and TRBJ1-1; TRBD1 aligns across 9 bases. V was pared by 0 bases and J by 1 base, with 3 bases of the junction left unmatched. The germline V gene encodes CDR1 SQVTM and CDR2 ANQGSEA. The CDR3 loop spans 15 amino acids. The CDR3, as DNA: TGCAGCGTTGAAGAGACAGGGGGGACGAACACTGAAGCTTTCTTT. This translates into CSVEETGGTNTEAFF. Based on the CDR3 plus reference TRBV29-1 and TRBJ1-1, the full variable domain is SAVISQKPSRDICQRGTSLTIQCQVDSQVTMMFWYRQQPGQSLTLIATANQGSEATYESGFVIDKFPISRPNLTFSTLTVSNMSPEDSSIYLCSVEETGGTNTEAFFGQGTRLTVV.

The chain is built from TRBV7-2 and TRBJ2-5; TRBD2 is a possible D gene (5 bases). Germline CDR1 SGHTA, CDR2 FQGNSA. Deletions cut 5 bases from V and 5 bases from J, with 15 bases between. The CDR3 extends over 14 amino acids. The CDR3 reads CASSPDGQRETQYF. The CDR3 DNA reads as TGTGCCAGCAGCCCCGACGGGCAGCGGGAGACCCAGTACTTC. Full variable domain (remainder filled in from reference TRBV7-2 and TRBJ2-5): GAGVSQSPSNKVTEKGKDVELRCDPISGHTALYWYRQSLGQGLEFLIYFQGNSAPDKSGLPSDRFSAERTGGSVSTLTIQRTQQEDSAVYLCASSPDGQRETQYFGPGTRLLVL.

This clonotype turned up a few times. V gene TRBV6-5 combines with J gene TRBJ2-7; possibly TRBD1 or TRBD2 for D (5 bases each). V was pared by 3 bases and J by 2 bases, with 14 bases between. This CDR3 region has 15 residues. Germline assignment: CDR1 MNHEY and CDR2 SVGAGI. CDR3 bases: TGTGCCAGCAGTTATTCGGGACGGGCAACCTACGAGCAGTACTTC. It yields the protein CASSYSGRATYEQYF.